These 30 T cell receptor beta chains originate from one sample sequenced in a study of neurological immune-mediated disorders. TCRdb passed the 5' RACE reads through MiXCR, listing each CDR3 protein once. The sample contains fewer than 40,000 distinct CDR3 sequences, less than 15% of which appear only once. Time point: longitudinal time-point 2. Sequencing input: PBMCs. The receptors shown here come from a woman in her forties in good health.

A remark on this clonotype: A clone one base away is much larger, so this may be a read error. V usage is TRBV12-3 or TRBV12-4 and J usage is TRBJ1-1; no definite D call. Trimming took 5 bases from V and 5 from J, leaving 15 bases between them. This CDR3 comprises 14 residues. CDR3 DNA sequence: TGTGCCAGCAGTGACTCGGGAACGAGGACTGAAGCTTTCTTT. The encoded protein is CASSDSGTRTEAFF.

This clonotype appeared many times. The chain employs TRBV6-5 and TRBJ1-2; D gene ambiguous. Germline-derived CDR1 and CDR2 are MNHEY and SVGAGI. Trimming shortened V by 0 bases and J by 8 bases, and 13 bases separated the two germline ends. This CDR3 region has 14 residues. Here the CDR3 DNA reads TGTGCCAGCAGTTACTCGCGGCGGTCAAAGGGCTACACCTTC. It translates to CASSYSRRSKGYTF.

Many counts were recorded for this clonotype. This chain joins TRBV5-1 and TRBJ2-1; 12 nucleotides agree with TRBD2. Germline values: CDR1 SGHRS, CDR2 YFSETQ. The CDR3 loop spans 15 amino acids. The V gene end was trimmed by 7 bases and the J gene end by 6 bases; junction bases not matched to a gene: 8. CDR3 DNA sequence: TGCGCCAGCTTGAGGACTAGCGGGGCAGGCAATGAGCAGTTCTTC. Its translation: CASLRTSGAGNEQFF.

This clonotype was seen many times. The chain combines TRBV4-3 with TRBJ1-1; no clear D gene. Germline-derived CDR1 and CDR2 are LGHNA and YSLEER. V lost 8 bases and J 4 bases, leaving 17 bases between the germline ends. The CDR3 is 14 amino acids. The CDR3 DNA reads TGCGCCAGCGCTCGCGTAGTCTCCGGCACTGAAGCTTTCTTT. Translated, it gives CASARVVSGTEAFF.

This chain uses TRBV5-1 with TRBJ2-1; 12 bases are a match to TRBD2. The CDR3 is 15 amino acids. V gave up 3 bases and J gave up 5 bases; unmatched junction bases: 3. CDR1 is SGHRS and CDR2 is YFSETQ in the germline V gene. In DNA form, the CDR3 reads TGCGCCAGCAGCTGGACTAGCGGGACGGACAATGAGCAGTTCTTC. Its protein product is CASSWTSGTDNEQFF.

A remark on this clonotype: The DNA is omitted, as the CDR3 cannot be located on it reliably, and the CDR3 follows TCRdb's listing. The chain has TRBV7-2 and TRBJ2-7; the table's D gene call, TRBD1, was not cross checked with the DNA. Germline V gene data show CDR1 as SGHTA and CDR2 as FQGNSA. The CDR3 adds up to 21 amino acids, both ends counted. The CDR3 sequence is CASSFYICSASHSEGIYEQYF.

This clonotype was counted at least ten times. V and J are TRBV6-2 or TRBV6-3 and TRBJ1-5, with D perhaps TRBD1 (5 bases). The CDR3 is 14 residues long. Germline assignment: CDR1 MNHEY and CDR2 SVGEGT. With 9 bases removed from V and 1 base from J, the gap between germline ends came to 13 bases. The DNA of the CDR3 is TGTGCCAGTGGGGACTGGGGAAGCAATCAGCCCCAGCATTTT. This encodes CASGDWGSNQPQHF.

This clonotype is classed as medium-sized. This chain connects TRBV5-6 to TRBJ2-1; 11 bases match TRBD2. Germline V gene sequence: CDR1 SGHDT, CDR2 YYEEEE. V lost 2 bases to trimming and J lost 3 bases; unmatched junction nucleotides: 1. CDR3 length: 15 amino acids. The CDR3 DNA is TGTGCCAGCAGCTTCGGGACTAGCGGCTACAATGAGCAGTTCTTC. This sequence encodes CASSFGTSGYNEQFF.

This clonotype was observed at least ten times. The rearrangement uses TRBV5-1 and TRBJ2-2; 8 bases are a match to TRBD2. CDR3 length: 16 residues. V was pared by 2 bases and J by 0 bases, with 3 bases of the junction left unmatched. Germline V gene data show CDR1 as SGHRS and CDR2 as YFSETQ. The CDR3 DNA reads TGCGCCAGCAGCTTCCAGCGGGGGTCGAACACCGGGGAGCTGTTTTTT. Translating it yields CASSFQRGSNTGELFF. Full variable domain (rest looked up from reference TRBV5-1 and TRBJ2-2): KAGVTQTPRYLIKTRGQQVTLSCSPISGHRSVSWYQQTPGQGLQFLFEYFSETQRNKGNFPGRFSGRQFSNSRSEMNVSTLELGDSALYLCASSFQRGSNTGELFFGEGSRLTVL.

About this clonotype itself: Given a much more abundant clone one base away, this may be a read error. This rearrangement joins TRBV6-2 or TRBV6-3 to TRBJ2-1; perhaps D is TRBD1 or TRBD2 (5 bases each). The length of the CDR3 is 16 residues. Germline-derived CDR1 and CDR2 are MNHEY and SVGEGT. CDR3 sequence (DNA): TGTACCAGCAGTTACGGTCCGAGGGGCCCCAACAATGAGCAGTTCTTC. Residues: CTSSYGPRGPNNEQFF.

This clonotype was seen at least ten times. Here the CDR3 reads CASSASYGKGTDTQYF. The CDR3 coding sequence is TGTGCCAGCAGCGCCTCTTACGGGAAGGGCACAGATACGCAGTATTTT. The V gene is TRBV25-1, the J gene TRBJ2-3, with D possibly TRBD2 on 5 matching bases. Deletions cut 6 bases from V and 1 base from J, with 17 bases between. Germline CDR1 MGHDK, CDR2 SYGVNS. The CDR3 loop spans 16 amino acids.

This clonotype was recorded many times. The chain combines TRBV4-2 with TRBJ2-3; 16 nucleotides match TRBD2. Germline-derived CDR1 and CDR2 are LGHNA and YNFKEQ. Germline trimming cut 5 bases from V and 1 base from J; bases unmatched to any gene: 9. The CDR3 loop spans 19 amino acids. The CDR3 region is CASSALGLAGGPGTDTQYF. The CDR3 bases are TGTGCCAGCAGCGCCCTGGGACTAGCGGGAGGGCCGGGCACAGATACGCAGTATTTT.

The sample holds many counts of this clonotype. J is TRBJ2-5 and V is TRBV20-1; TRBD1 matches 8 bases. CDR1 is DFQATT, CDR2 SNEGSKA, per germline (reference sequence). The CDR3 has 17 residues. The trim removed 4 bases at V and 4 bases at J, leaving 17 bases unmatched. CDR3 sequence reads: CSATERRTGTIGETQYF. The CDR3 nucleotides are TGCAGTGCTACTGAACGACGGACAGGGACGATAGGAGAGACCCAGTACTTC.

In its sample, this clonotype was seen many times. The CDR3 DNA follows: TGTGCCAGCAGATATAGGCCGGGAACAGGAGCGAACACTGAAGCTTTCTTT. Translation gives CASRYRPGTGANTEAFF. This chain uses TRBV7-8 with TRBJ1-1; perhaps TRBD1 as D (5 bases). Germline assignment: CDR1 SGHVS and CDR2 FQNEAQ. The CDR3 is 17 amino acids. Trimming cost V 6 bases and J 1 base, with 21 bases left between them.

This clonotype has at least ten counts. This chain joins TRBV6-2 or TRBV6-3 and TRBJ2-7; D could derive from TRBD1 or TRBD2 (5 bases each). V lost 7 bases to trimming and J lost 2 bases, with 12 bases between them. Germline CDR1 is MNHEY and CDR2 is SVGEGT. The CDR3 contains 13 residues. CDR3 DNA: TGTGCCAGCACGAGGGACCGACCCTACGAGCAGTACTTC. This translates into CASTRDRPYEQYF.

This clonotype came up many times. This chain connects TRBV5-1 to TRBJ2-1; possible D gene TRBD1, 5 bases. The V gene's germline CDR1 is SGHRS and CDR2 YFSETQ. The CDR3 runs to 16 residues. Trimming removed 0 bases at V and 7 bases at J, with 17 bases between. The chain's CDR3 is CASSLEGADRMNEQFF. DNA for the CDR3: TGCGCCAGCAGCTTGGAAGGGGCAGATAGAATGAATGAGCAGTTCTTC.

This clonotype was found many times. The chain has TRBV12-3 or TRBV12-4 and TRBJ1-2; weak D call: TRBD1 (5 bases). The CDR3 covers 13 residues. Trimming shortened V by 5 bases and J by 3 bases, and 10 bases separated the two germline ends. CDR3 nucleotide sequence: TGTGCCAGCAGTGCCGGGACCTACTATGGCTACACCTTC. It is translated as CASSAGTYYGYTF.

The genes are TRBV12-3 or TRBV12-4 and TRBJ2-3, with 7 bases fitting TRBD1. V lost 5 bases, J lost 1 base, and 6 bases stayed unmatched. The CDR3 runs 15 residues. CDR3 nucleotides: TGTGCCAGCAGTCGGAACAGGGGACGCACAGATACGCAGTATTTT. It translates to CASSRNRGRTDTQYF.

This clonotype was recorded many times. This rearrangement joins TRBV7-2 to TRBJ2-3, with D uncertain. Trimming took 5 bases from V and 2 from J, leaving 5 bases between them. The CDR3 spans 12 residues. Germline values: CDR1 SGHTA, CDR2 FQGNSA. The CDR3: CASSKNTDTQYF. The CDR3 nucleotides are TGTGCCAGCAGCAAAAACACAGATACGCAGTATTTT.

This clonotype was found once. J is TRBJ1-5 and V is TRBV5-1; 7 bases align to TRBD1. Trimming at V came to 4 bases and at J to 9 bases, leaving 13 bases not matched to a gene. Germline loops: CDR1 SGHRS, CDR2 YFSETQ. The CDR3 runs to 15 residues. The CDR3 loop reads CASSTEGQPGGPQHF. DNA of the CDR3: TGCGCCAGCAGCACAGAGGGACAGCCCGGGGGGCCCCAGCATTTT. The variable domain in full, completed from reference TRBV5-1 and TRBJ1-5, reads KAGVTQTPRYLIKTRGQQVTLSCSPISGHRSVSWYQQTPGQGLQFLFEYFSETQRNKGNFPGRFSGRQFSNSRSEMNVSTLELGDSALYLCASSTEGQPGGPQHFGDGTRLSIL.

This clonotype was recorded at least ten times. V and J are TRBV7-2 and TRBJ1-2; 7 nucleotides align to TRBD1. The CDR3 has 14 residues. Trimming took 5 bases from V and 2 from J; bases not matched to a gene: 5. Germline lookup yields CDR1 SGHTA and CDR2 FQGNSA. In DNA, the CDR3 is TGTGCCAGCAGCGTAAACAGGGGAAACTATGGCTACACCTTC. Its translation: CASSVNRGNYGYTF.

The chain employs TRBV7-6 and TRBJ2-7; no clear D. CDR1 is SGHVS, CDR2 FNYEAQ, per germline. The CDR3 loop spans 12 amino acids. V was cut by 5 bases and J by 3 bases, with 8 bases left in between. The CDR3 region is CASSPGDYEQYF. The CDR3 coding sequence is TGTGCCAGCAGCCCAGGTGACTACGAGCAGTACTTC.

At least ten counts were recorded for this clonotype. The chain joins TRBV12-3 or TRBV12-4 to TRBJ2-5, with TRBD2 identical over 11 bases. The junction had 9 bases not matched to a gene; V was cut back by 5 bases and J by 4 bases. This CDR3 spans 16 amino acids. The CDR3 sequence is CASSKSSGGMRETQYF. The DNA of the CDR3 is TGTGCCAGCAGTAAATCTAGCGGGGGGATGAGAGAGACCCAGTACTTC.

The chain uses TRBV29-1 and TRBJ1-2, with D tentatively TRBD1 (5 bases). The CDR3 runs to 17 residues. The V gene lost 4 bases and the J gene lost 3 bases, with 24 bases spanning the gap. Germline V gene lookup returns CDR1 SQVTM and CDR2 ANQGSEA. CDR3 nucleotide sequence: TGCAGCGTTGTAAGGGCAGGGAGCTCCCCACCCGACTATGGCTACACCTTC. Protein sequence: CSVVRAGSSPPDYGYTF.

This clonotype was seen at least ten times. CDR3 nucleotide sequence: TGTGCCAGCAGTTACAGGGTAGGATCCTACGAGCAGTACTTC. Protein product: CASSYRVGSYEQYF. V and J are TRBV6-2 or TRBV6-3 and TRBJ2-7; D is unclear. There are 14 residues in the CDR3. Germline assignment: CDR1 MNHEY and CDR2 SVGEGT. V was shortened by 2 bases and J by 1 base, with 9 bases between the two germline ends.

At least ten counts were recorded for this clonotype. The J gene is TRBJ2-5, the V gene TRBV24-1, with D possibly TRBD1 on 5 matching bases. Trimming took 3 bases from V and 7 from J, leaving 17 bases between them. CDR1 and CDR2 from the germline V gene are KGHDR and SFDVKD. The CDR3 covers 15 residues. The CDR3 DNA sequence: TGTGCCACCAGTGATGGGGCCGACTTCTCCGGGACCCAGTACTTC. It encodes CATSDGADFSGTQYF.

With respect to this clonotype: Being one base from a much bigger clone, this may be a read error. The gene calls are TRBV3-2 and TRBJ2-7; the table's D gene call, TRBD1, was not cross checked with the DNA. TRBV3-2 is a recognized pseudogene. This CDR3 is 14 amino acids long. The CDR3 sequence is CASARGQGGYGQYF. The CDR3 nucleotides are TGTGCCAGCGCGAGGGGACAGGGGGGCTACGGGCAGTACTTC.

This clonotype has a count of ten or more. V usage is TRBV5-1 and J usage is TRBJ2-2; 7 nucleotides agree with TRBD1. The CDR3 sequence is 16 residues long. V gave up 3 bases and J gave up 1 base; unmatched junction bases: 6. Germline loops: CDR1 SGHRS, CDR2 YFSETQ. The CDR3 sequence is CASSSGWTGNTGELFF. The DNA for the CDR3 is TGCGCCAGCAGCTCGGGCTGGACAGGGAACACCGGGGAGCTGTTTTTT.

This chain joins TRBV19 and TRBJ1-5; D may be TRBD1 (5 bases). This CDR3 has 13 residues. Germline CDR1 and CDR2: LNHDA and SQIVND (reference sequence). With 1 base removed from V and 6 bases from J, the gap between germline ends came to 7 bases. The CDR3 DNA follows: TGTGCCAGTAGTATAGGGGGCATTCAGCCCCAGCATTTT. It yields the protein CASSIGGIQPQHF.

A note on this clonotype: A much larger clone lies a single base off, so this may be a read error. The J gene is TRBJ2-7, the V gene TRBV6-5; D ambiguous. The CDR3 loop spans 13 amino acids. Looked up from germline, CDR1 is MNHEY and CDR2 is SVGAGI. The CDR3 coding sequence is TGTGTCAGAAGTTCCGGCGTTCGGCACGAGCAGTACTTC. Protein sequence: CVRSSGVRHEQYF.